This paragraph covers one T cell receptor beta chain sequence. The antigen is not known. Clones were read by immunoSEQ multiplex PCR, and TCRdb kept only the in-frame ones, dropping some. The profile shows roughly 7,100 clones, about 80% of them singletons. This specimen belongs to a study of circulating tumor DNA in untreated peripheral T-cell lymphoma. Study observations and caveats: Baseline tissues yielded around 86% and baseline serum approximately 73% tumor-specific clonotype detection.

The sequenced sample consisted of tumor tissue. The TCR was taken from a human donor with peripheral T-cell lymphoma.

Written as DNA, the CDR3 is TGTGCCAGCAGTTTATGGCAGCTGAACGAGGAGACCCAGTACTTC. Amino acids: CASSLWQLNEETQYF. The chain uses TRBV28 and TRBJ2-5; D gene unclear. CDR1 is MDHEN, CDR2 SYDVKM, per germline. V lost 0 bases to trimming and J lost 5 bases, with 13 bases between them. The CDR3 contains 15 residues.